One sample yielded the 29 T cell receptor beta chains listed below, sequenced in a study of shared clonotypes between healthy human individuals. Profiled with immunoSEQ multiplex PCR; TCRdb holds only in-frame clones, not every one. Seen here are some 2.1 million clones, 85% to 95% observed once, and the top ten hold 0.13%. The specimen sequenced was naive CD4+ T cells sorted from blood. The subset was: CD45RA+ positively selected. The receptors originated from a man aged 18 to 29 in good health.

The chain has TRBV7-8 and TRBJ1-1; 7 positions agree with TRBD1. Looked up from germline, CDR1 is SGHVS and CDR2 is FQNEAQ. The CDR3 length is 16 residues. Trimming at V came to 5 bases and at J to 3 bases, leaving 12 bases not matched to a gene. CDR3 loop: CASSPREGARDTEAFF. As DNA, the CDR3 is TGTGCCAGCAGCCCACGTGAGGGGGCGCGGGACACTGAAGCTTTCTTT.

V is TRBV2 and J is TRBJ1-2; no firm D call. Trimming cost V 2 bases and J 5 bases, with 9 bases left between them. Germline CDR1 reads SNHLY; CDR2 reads FYNNEI. This CDR3 region has 13 residues. CDR3 region: CASSETRAYGYTF. The CDR3 nucleotides are TGTGCCAGCAGTGAAACGCGAGCTTATGGCTACACCTTC.

This clone was recorded only once. The same CDR3 is also encoded by other DNA sequences in this sample. The chain couples TRBV11-2 to TRBJ1-4; TRBD1 matches 7 bases. V lost 0 bases, J lost 8 bases, and 3 bases stayed unmatched. The CDR3 is 14 residues long. Per germline, CDR1 SGHAT and CDR2 FQNNGV. The CDR3 DNA sequence: TGTGCCAGCAGCTTAGACAGGGGGAGCGAAAAACTGTTTTTT. Translation gives CASSLDRGSEKLFF.

The chain carries TRBV30 and TRBJ2-2, with TRBD2 as a possible D gene (7 bases). Germline CDR1 and CDR2: GTSNPN and SVGIG (reference sequence). V lost 0 bases to trimming and J lost 1 base, with 12 bases between them. This CDR3 region has 16 residues. The CDR3 nucleotides are TGTGCCTGGAGTGTAGGGGGGGCTTGGAACACCGGGGAGCTGTTTTTT. Translating it yields CAWSVGGAWNTGELFF.

The CDR3 bases are TGCGCCAGCACGCTACCCGGGACAGTCGTCTACACCTTC. It encodes CASTLPGTVVYTF. This chain uses TRBV5-1 with TRBJ1-2; the match to TRBD1 covers 7 bases. The CDR3 sequence is 13 residues long. V trimming: 6 bases; J trimming: 10 bases; junction bases outside the gene matches: 12. Germline V gene lookup returns CDR1 SGHRS and CDR2 YFSETQ.

The chain combines TRBV11-2 with TRBJ1-2, with TRBD1 matching 8 bases. V lost 5 bases to trimming and J lost 4 bases; unmatched junction nucleotides: 12. The V gene's germline CDR1 is SGHAT and CDR2 FQNNGV. CDR3 length: 16 amino acids. The CDR3 DNA is TGTGCCAGCAGCCCAGCGGGAACAGGGGGAAGCTATGGCTACACCTTC. Translating gives CASSPAGTGGSYGYTF.

This chain links TRBV30 with TRBJ2-1; TRBD2 aligns across 10 bases. This CDR3 has 13 amino acids. Unmatched junction bases numbered 5, after V lost 2 bases and J lost 10 bases. Germline CDR1 reads GTSNPN; CDR2 reads SVGIG (reference sequence). This CDR3 is CAWSLSGRYEQFF. For the CDR3, the DNA is TGTGCCTGGAGTCTTAGCGGGAGGTACGAGCAGTTCTTC.

This chain joins TRBV2 and TRBJ1-6, with D unclear. Germline V gene sequence: CDR1 SNHLY, CDR2 FYNNEI. Deletions cut 5 bases from V and 9 bases from J, with 8 bases between. The length of the CDR3 is 12 residues. CDR3 DNA: TGTGCCAGCAGTATAGAACTTTCACCCCTCCACTTT. Translating gives CASSIELSPLHF. Looking up the rest from reference TRBV2 and TRBJ1-6 gives the full variable domain: EPEVTQTPSHQVTQMGQEVILRCVPISNHLYFYWYRQILGQKVEFLVSFYNNEISEKSEIFDDQFSVERPDGSNFTLKIRSTKLEDSAMYFCASSIELSPLHFGNGTRLTVT.

The V and J genes are TRBV5-6 and TRBJ2-3; tentatively, D is TRBD2 (5 bases). The germline CDR1 and CDR2 sequences are SGHDT and YYEEEE. CDR3 length equals 13 residues. Deletions cut 0 bases from V and 4 bases from J, with 6 bases between. The CDR3 DNA is TGTGCCAGCAGCTTGGTGGACTCAGATACGCAGTATTTT. It is translated as CASSLVDSDTQYF. Using reference TRBV5-6 and TRBJ2-3 for the parts outside the CDR3, the full variable domain is DAGVTQSPTHLIKTRGQQVTLRCSPKSGHDTVSWYQQALGQGPQFIFQYYEEEERQRGNFPDRFSGHQFPNYSSELNVNALLLGDSALYLCASSLVDSDTQYFGPGTRLTVL.

CDR3 region: CASSTLGTFLYEQYF. In DNA form, the CDR3 reads TGTGCCAGCAGCACCCTGGGGACTTTTCTCTACGAGCAGTACTTC. The rearrangement links TRBV6-5 to TRBJ2-7; D is perhaps TRBD2 (6 bases). Germline CDR1 and CDR2: MNHEY and SVGAGI. The CDR3 has 15 residues. With 6 bases removed from V and 3 bases from J, the gap between germline ends came to 18 bases.

V and J are TRBV4-1 and TRBJ2-7; a weak D match, TRBD1 (5 bases). The germline V gene encodes CDR1 MGHRA and CDR2 YSYEKL. This CDR3 is 14 amino acids long. Trimming took off 0 bases at V and 6 bases at J, with 12 bases between the two ends. CDR3 bases: TGCGCCAGCAGCCAAGACAGGGTTGTAGCCGAGCAGTACTTC. Protein sequence: CASSQDRVVAEQYF.

V usage is TRBV11-2 and J usage is TRBJ1-2; 8 nucleotides match TRBD1. The CDR3 is 15 residues long. V shed 3 bases, J shed 4 bases, and the junction held 7 bases outside the gene matches. Germline V CDR1 and CDR2: SGHAT, FQNNGV. CDR3 DNA sequence: TGTGCCAGCAGCTTGGACAGGGTATCCCTCTATGGCTACACCTTC. Its protein product is CASSLDRVSLYGYTF.

Comments on this clone: Germline is not matched at one junction end, which may reflect a read error. The chain employs TRBV11-2 and TRBJ2-1; TRBD2 matches at 7 bases. Germline CDR1 is SGHAT and CDR2 is FQNNGV. The CDR3 totals 17 residues. The CDR3 protein is CAGSPLSGHLSYNEQFF. Written as DNA, the CDR3 is TGTGCCGGCAGCCCTCTTAGCGGGCACTTATCTTACAATGAGCAGTTCTTC.

V is TRBV19 and J is TRBJ2-7, with 9 bases aligning to TRBD1. This CDR3 has 15 residues. The trim removed 8 bases at V and 0 bases at J, leaving 8 bases unmatched. Germline CDR1 is LNHDA and CDR2 is SQIVND (reference sequence). The CDR3 reads CASSVLGQGSYEQYF. The DNA for the CDR3 is TGTGCCAGTTCCGTATTGGGACAGGGCTCCTACGAGCAGTACTTC.

The V gene is TRBV5-5, the J gene TRBJ1-6; 8 bases are a match to TRBD1. The CDR3 spans 17 residues. Trimming at V came to 4 bases and at J to 4 bases, leaving 10 bases not matched to a gene. The germline V gene encodes CDR1 SGHKS and CDR2 YYEKEE (reference sequence). CDR3 residues: CASSHGNDRGYNSPLHF. For the CDR3, the DNA is TGTGCCAGCAGCCATGGAAACGACAGGGGATATAATTCACCCCTCCACTTT.

The chain carries TRBV6-6 and TRBJ1-1, with D uncertain. V was pared by 0 bases and J by 0 bases, with 11 bases between. Germline CDR1 reads MNHNY; CDR2 reads SVGAGI (reference sequence). This CDR3 is built from 16 residues. CDR3 in DNA: TGTGCCAGCAGTTACTCGGGTTCAGTTATGAACACTGAAGCTTTCTTT. The encoded protein is CASSYSGSVMNTEAFF.

The V call is TRBV18, the J call TRBJ2-3; TRBD2 matches at 7 bases. Germline CDR1 and CDR2: KGHSH and LQKENI. There are 14 residues in the CDR3. With 5 bases clipped from V and 2 bases from J, the junction kept 4 bases outside the gene matches. CDR3 protein: CASSELADTDTQYF. For the CDR3, the DNA is TGTGCCAGCTCAGAGCTAGCGGACACAGATACGCAGTATTTT.

The rearrangement joins TRBV5-4 to TRBJ2-3, with a possible D match to TRBD2 (5 bases). The CDR3 contains 14 residues. The V gene's germline CDR1 is SGHNT and CDR2 YYREEE (reference sequence). The V end lost 2 bases, the J end lost 4 bases, and 11 bases lay between the germline ends. The CDR3 bases are TGTGCCAGCAGCTTCGAGGGATCCTCAGATACGCAGTATTTT. Translating gives CASSFEGSSDTQYF.

The chain couples TRBV10-3 to TRBJ2-7, with 8 nucleotides matching TRBD2. Germline V gene data show CDR1 as ENHRY and CDR2 as SYGVKD. This CDR3 contains 16 residues. Trimming took 6 bases from V and 7 from J; bases not matched to a gene: 17. Written as DNA, the CDR3 is TGTGCCATCAGGAAAACCGGGGGGGAGGGCCTGGAGGAGCAGTACTTC. Protein sequence: CAIRKTGGEGLEEQYF.

This clone has a single count. The rearrangement links TRBV6-6 to TRBJ2-7, with D perhaps TRBD1 (6 bases). Deletions cut 6 bases from V and 3 bases from J, with 12 bases between. The CDR3 length is 13 residues. Germline loops: CDR1 MNHNY, CDR2 SVGAGI (reference sequence). CDR3 amino acids: CASSRDTHYEQYF. CDR3 sequence (DNA): TGTGCCAGCAGCCGGGACACACACTACGAGCAGTACTTC.

The DNA of the CDR3 is TGCGCCAGCAGCTACCTTTCTAGGGAGACCCAGTACTTC. This codes for CASSYLSRETQYF. J is TRBJ2-5 and V is TRBV5-1; D is unresolved. Trimming removed 3 bases from V and 5 bases from J, with 11 bases in between. The CDR3 runs 13 residues. Germline V gene data show CDR1 as SGHRS and CDR2 as YFSETQ. The full variable domain, rest sourced from reference TRBV5-1 and TRBJ2-5, is KAGVTQTPRYLIKTRGQQVTLSCSPISGHRSVSWYQQTPGQGLQFLFEYFSETQRNKGNFPGRFSGRQFSNSRSEMNVSTLELGDSALYLCASSYLSRETQYFGPGTRLLVL.

J is TRBJ2-3 and V is TRBV7-8, with 12 bases identical to TRBD1. Germline V gene sequence: CDR1 SGHVS, CDR2 FQNEAQ. The V gene end was trimmed by 8 bases and the J gene end by 1 base; junction bases not matched to a gene: 16. The CDR3 consists of 19 residues. In DNA form, the CDR3 reads TGTGCCAGCGGTACCCTTGGGGACAGGGGGCCCGGGGGCACAGATACGCAGTATTTT. It codes for CASGTLGDRGPGGTDTQYF. Full variable domain (remainder filled in from reference TRBV7-8 and TRBJ2-3): GAGVSQSPRYKVAKRGQDVALRCDPISGHVSLFWYQQALGQGPEFLTYFQNEAQLDKSGLPSDRFFAERPEGSVSTLKIQRTQQEDSAVYLCASGTLGDRGPGGTDTQYFGPGTRLTVL.

The rearrangement joins TRBV11-1 to TRBJ2-7, with D maybe TRBD1 (6 bases). CDR3 size: 13 residues. V was pared by 3 bases and J by 1 base, with 7 bases between. Per the germline V gene, CDR1 is SGHAT and CDR2 is FQDESV (reference sequence). In DNA, the CDR3 is TGTGCCAGCAGCTTGCAGGGGTCCTACGAGCAGTACTTC. Protein: CASSLQGSYEQYF.

The chain is built from TRBV7-6 and TRBJ2-3, with D perhaps TRBD2 (5 bases). This CDR3 is 15 amino acids long. The germline V gene has CDR1 SGHVS and CDR2 FNYEAQ. V was trimmed by 5 bases and J by 0 bases, leaving 12 bases between them. The CDR3 bases are TGTGCCAGCAGCCGAGGGAGACCCAGCACAGATACGCAGTATTTT. Translation gives CASSRGRPSTDTQYF.

This chain joins TRBV30 and TRBJ2-7, with 9 bases fitting TRBD2. The germline CDR1 and CDR2 sequences are GTSNPN and SVGIG (reference sequence). The CDR3 extends over 16 amino acids. V trimming: 5 bases; J trimming: 4 bases; junction bases outside the gene matches: 15. The CDR3 loop reads CAWGASGTPGQYEQYF. DNA for the CDR3: TGTGCCTGGGGGGCTAGCGGGACCCCTGGGCAATACGAGCAGTACTTC. The whole variable domain, filled in from reference TRBV30 and TRBJ2-7, reads SQTIHQWPATLVQPVGSPLSLECTVEGTSNPNLYWYRQAAGRGLQLLFYSVGIGQISSEVPQNLSASRPQDRQFILSSKKLLLSDSGFYLCAWGASGTPGQYEQYFGPGTRLTVT.

The V call is TRBV10-3, the J call TRBJ1-2; D unclear. The germline V gene encodes CDR1 ENHRY and CDR2 SYGVKD. V dropped 10 bases and J dropped 6 bases, with 12 bases sitting between them. This CDR3 is 11 amino acids long. CDR3 nucleotides: TGTGCCACTTCGGACCGTGATGGCTACACCTTC. Its translation is CATSDRDGYTF.

Remarks on this clone: Being one base from a much bigger clone, this may be a read error. CDR3: CASSLGRQGRTGELFF. The CDR3 nucleotides read TGTGCCAGCAGCTTAGGTAGACAGGGACGAACCGGGGAGCTGTTTTTT. The chain recombines TRBV11-2 with TRBJ2-2; 7 nucleotides agree with TRBD1. This CDR3 contains 16 residues. Germline CDR1 and CDR2: SGHAT and FQNNGV. V lost 1 base and J lost 5; bases outside the gene matches: 7.

The CDR3 coding sequence is TGTGCCAGCAGCTATTCCTCAGATACGCAGTATTTT. This translates into CASSYSSDTQYF. The gene calls are TRBV11-3 and TRBJ2-3; unclear D gene. The CDR3 covers 12 residues. V was trimmed by 4 bases and J by 4 bases, leaving 6 bases between them. Looked up from germline, CDR1 is SGHNT and CDR2 is YENEEA.

This sequence joins TRBV18 and TRBJ1-2; a weak D match, TRBD1 (5 bases). The CDR3 sequence is 15 residues long. The V gene lost 2 bases and the J gene lost 2 bases, with 12 bases spanning the gap. Per germline, CDR1 KGHSH and CDR2 LQKENI. The CDR3 protein is CASSPSRDGNYGYTF. In DNA form, the CDR3 reads TGTGCCAGCTCACCATCCCGGGACGGCAACTATGGCTACACCTTC.